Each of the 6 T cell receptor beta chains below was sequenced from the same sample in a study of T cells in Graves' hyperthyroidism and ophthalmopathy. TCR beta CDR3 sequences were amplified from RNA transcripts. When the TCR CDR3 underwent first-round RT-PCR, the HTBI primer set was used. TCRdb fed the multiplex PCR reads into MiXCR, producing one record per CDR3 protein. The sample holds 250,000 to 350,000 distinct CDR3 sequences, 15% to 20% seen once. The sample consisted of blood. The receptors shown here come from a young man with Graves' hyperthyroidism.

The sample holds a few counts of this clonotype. The CDR3 nucleotides are TGTGCCAGCAGTTACGGGCTAATAGATACGCAGTATTTT. Translating gives CASSYGLIDTQYF. The rearrangement links TRBV6-5 to TRBJ2-3, with no clear D. V was cut by 2 bases and J by 5 bases, with 8 bases left in between. The CDR3 has 13 residues. Germline values: CDR1 MNHEY, CDR2 SVGAGI.

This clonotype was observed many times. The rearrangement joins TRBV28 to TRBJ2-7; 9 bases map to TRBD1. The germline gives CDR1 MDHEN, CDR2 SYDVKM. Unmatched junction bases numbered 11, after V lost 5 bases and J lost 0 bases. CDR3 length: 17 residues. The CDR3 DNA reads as TGTGCCAGCAGTCCTCACCCCGGGACAGGGCTCTCCTACGAGCAGTACTTC. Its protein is CASSPHPGTGLSYEQYF.

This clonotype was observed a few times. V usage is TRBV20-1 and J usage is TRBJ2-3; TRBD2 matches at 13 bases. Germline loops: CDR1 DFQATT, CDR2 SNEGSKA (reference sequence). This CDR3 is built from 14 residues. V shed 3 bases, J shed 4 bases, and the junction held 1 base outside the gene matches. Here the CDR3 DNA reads TGCAGTGCTAGCACTAGCGGGAGGGCAGATACGCAGTATTTT. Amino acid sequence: CSASTSGRADTQYF.

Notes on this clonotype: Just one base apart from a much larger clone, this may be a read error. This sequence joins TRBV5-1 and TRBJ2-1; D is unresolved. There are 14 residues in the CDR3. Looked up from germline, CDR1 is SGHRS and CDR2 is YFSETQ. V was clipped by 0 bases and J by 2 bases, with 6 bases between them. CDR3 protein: CASSLGSTYNEQFF. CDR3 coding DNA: TGCGCCAGCAGCTTGGGCAGTACCTACAATGAGCAGTTCTTC.

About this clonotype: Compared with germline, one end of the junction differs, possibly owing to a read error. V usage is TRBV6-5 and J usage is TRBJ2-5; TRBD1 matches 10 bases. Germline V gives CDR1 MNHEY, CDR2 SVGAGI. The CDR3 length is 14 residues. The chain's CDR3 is CASSYGTGVQRGDF. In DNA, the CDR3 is TGTGCCAGCAGTTACGGGACAGGGGTTCAACGTGGAGACTTC.

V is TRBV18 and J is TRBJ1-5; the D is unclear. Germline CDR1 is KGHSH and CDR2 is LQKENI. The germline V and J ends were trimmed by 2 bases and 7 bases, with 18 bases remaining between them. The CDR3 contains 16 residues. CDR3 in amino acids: CASSPGSPANGQPQHF. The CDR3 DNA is TGTGCCAGCTCACCAGGGTCCCCCGCGAATGGACAGCCCCAGCATTTT. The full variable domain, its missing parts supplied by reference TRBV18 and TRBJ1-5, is NAGVMQNPRHLVRRRGQEARLRCSPMKGHSHVYWYRQLPEEGLKFMVYLQKENIIDESGMPKERFSAEFPKEGPSILRIQQVVRGDSAAYFCASSPGSPANGQPQHFGDGTRLSIL.